The rows below give T cell receptor beta chains drawn from one sample of a study of beta chain features in type 1 diabetes. Method: immunoSEQ multiplex PCR; TCRdb's copy keeps in-frame clones and lacks some. The top ten hold 0.09% to 0.095% of the sample, which has 600,000 to 650,000 clones, less than 20% seen once. The sequenced sample was naive CD4+ T cells from blood. These receptor sequences come from a man aged 18-30 years in good health. CDR3s include the opening cysteine and the closing phenylalanine or tryptophan. The D gene is left open where the match is weak. The size field is filled for only some rows; it gives once, few, many or a size class.

d_call | clone_size | j_call | v_call | cdr3_nt | cdr3_aa
- | few | TRBJ2-3 | TRBV11-2 | TGTGCCAGCAGCTTAGGCCGATACGGGCGGACTAGCACAGATACGCAGTATTTT | CASSLGRYGRTSTDTQYF
- | few | TRBJ1-1 | TRBV7-2 | TGTGCCAGCAGCTTAGCGCACAGGTCTGAAGCTTTCTTT | CASSLAHRSEAFF
- | - | TRBJ1-1 | TRBV7-2 | TGTGCCAGCAGCTTGGGCAGGGCCAACACTGAAGCTTTCTTT | CASSLGRANTEAFF
- | few | TRBJ2-6 | TRBV5-4 | TGTGCCAGCAGCCCCCCGGGGGCCAGGCAAAGCTCTGGGGCCAACGTCCTGACTTTC | CASSPPGARQSSGANVLTF
- | few | TRBJ2-5 | TRBV30 | TGTGCCTGGAGTCTATTGCGAGAGACCCAGTACTTC | CAWSLLRETQYF
- | few | TRBJ1-4 | TRBV9 | TGTGCCAGCAGCATCGACAGCTGGGGAGAAAAACTGTTTTTT | CASSIDSWGEKLFF
- | - | TRBJ1-2 | TRBV6-6 | TGTGCCAGTTTAGCGGACGGACGCTATGGCTACACCTTC | CASLADGRYGYTF
- | - | TRBJ1-3 | TRBV30 | TGTGCCTGGAGCCGTGCCCGGCCGATGGGCGCCATATATTTT | CAWSRARPMGAIYF
TRBD2 | few | TRBJ2-1 | TRBV9 | TGTGCCAGCAGCGTAGAGCCCCGCCAGACTAGCGGGCCTCCTGGGAAGCAGTTCTTC | CASSVEPRQTSGPPGKQFF
- | - | TRBJ2-3 | TRBV9 | TGTGCCAGCAGTGCAGGCCAGGGGCAGACAGATACGCAGTATTTT | CASSAGQGQTDTQYF
TRBD2 | - | TRBJ2-7 | TRBV18 | TGTGCCAGCTCACCACCGGGACTAGCGGGGTACGAGCAGTACTTC | CASSPPGLAGYEQYF
TRBD2 | - | TRBJ2-3 | TRBV28 | TGTGCCAGCATCTCGACTAGCGATGATACGCAGTATTTT | CASISTSDDTQYF
- | few | TRBJ1-4 | TRBV5-4 | TGTGCCAGCAGCATCCGGACACAGGAGGAAAAACTGTTTTTT | CASSIRTQEEKLFF
- | - | TRBJ2-1 | TRBV6-1 | TGTGCCAGCAGTGAAGCTGACTCTGCTAGCTGGCCCTACAATGAGCAGTTCTTC | CASSEADSASWPYNEQFF
TRBD1 | - | TRBJ2-7 | TRBV7-2 | TGTGCCAGCAGCCCCCAGGACAGGGTACGCGAGCAGTACTTC | CASSPQDRVREQYF
TRBD2 | - | TRBJ2-1 | TRBV14 | TGTGCCAGCAGCCAAGGGTCTAGCGGGGCACGGTATGAGCAGTTCTTC | CASSQGSSGARYEQFF
- | few | TRBJ2-1 | TRBV19 | TGTGCCAGTAGTGTGTACAATGAGCAGTTCTTC | CASSVYNEQFF